The clone carrying this TCR beta chain has ten or more counts. The data derive from a study of human T cells and chemical hapten exposure. Study summary: Sensitization used 2% DPC on 2 cm by 2 cm upper inner arm skin.

The CDR3 runs to 13 residues. V dropped 9 bases and J dropped 2 bases, with 11 bases sitting between them. Looked up from germline, CDR1 is MNHEY and CDR2 is SVGAGI. Noted time point: patch test 1, 2 weeks after DPC sensitization. Regarding treatment: therapeutic diphenylcyclopropenone sensitization with weekly scalp DPC. Total RNA came from unfractionated whole blood. Prior to application of each patch test, blood was drawn. Authors' data handling: From approximately 25,000 to 650,000 TCRs were found per sample, with a median of about 96,000. Via MiXCR, TCRdb re-called the RACE reads, giving one row per CDR3 protein. Clone size and V and J calls follow TCRdb, not the original study. The sample yields approximately 43,000 distinct CDR3 sequences, 3% to 4.5% seen once.

The J gene is TRBJ1-5, the V gene TRBV6-5; D gene unclear. This receptor was taken from a middle-aged man with alopecia areata. Some clones in this sample may be carry-over from other donors' samples. Sequences were derived from whole blood, sampled in connection with sensitization to the hapten diphenylcyclopropenone (DPC). The CDR3 DNA is TGTGCCAGTCGGGGTGGTGGCAATCAGCCCCAGCATTTT. It translates to CASRGGGNQPQHF.